This T cell receptor beta chain was found in a study of blood T cell repertoires in COVID-19. The data were produced by immunoSEQ multiplex PCR, yet TCRdb's version contains in-frame clones alone and is incomplete. The sample has approximately 440,000 clones, approximately 86% seen once. This CDR3 has 16 amino acids. The germline CDR1 and CDR2 sequences are SGHAT and FQNNGV. Germline trimming cut 5 bases from V and 6 bases from J; bases unmatched to any gene: 12. The clonotype was recovered from a woman under 30 who had recovered from COVID-19. Specimen: PBMCs or T cells enriched from blood (not recorded which). The chain is built from TRBV11-2 and TRBJ2-3; TRBD2 aligns across 9 bases. CDR3: CASSAAGTSSRDTQYF. Written as DNA, the CDR3 is TGTGCCAGCAGCGCCGCCGGGACTAGCAGTCGGGATACGCAGTATTTT.